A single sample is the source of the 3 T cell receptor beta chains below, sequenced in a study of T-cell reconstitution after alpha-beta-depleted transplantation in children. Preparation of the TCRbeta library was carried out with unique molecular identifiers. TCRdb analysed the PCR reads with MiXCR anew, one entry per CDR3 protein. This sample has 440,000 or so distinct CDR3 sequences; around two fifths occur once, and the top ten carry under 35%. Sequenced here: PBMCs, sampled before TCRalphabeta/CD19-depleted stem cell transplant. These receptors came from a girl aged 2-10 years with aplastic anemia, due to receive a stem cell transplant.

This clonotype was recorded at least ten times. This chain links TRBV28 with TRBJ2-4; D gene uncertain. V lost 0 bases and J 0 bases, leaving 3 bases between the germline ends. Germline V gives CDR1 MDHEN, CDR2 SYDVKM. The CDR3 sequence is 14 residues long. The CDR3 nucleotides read TGTGCCAGCAGTTTATGGGGAGCCAAAAACATTCAGTACTTC. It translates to CASSLWGAKNIQYF.

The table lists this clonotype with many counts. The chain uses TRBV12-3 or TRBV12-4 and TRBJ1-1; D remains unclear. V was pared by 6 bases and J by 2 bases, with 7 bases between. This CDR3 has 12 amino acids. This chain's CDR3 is CASRVGNTEAFF. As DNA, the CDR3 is TGTGCCAGCAGAGTGGGTAACACTGAAGCTTTCTTT.

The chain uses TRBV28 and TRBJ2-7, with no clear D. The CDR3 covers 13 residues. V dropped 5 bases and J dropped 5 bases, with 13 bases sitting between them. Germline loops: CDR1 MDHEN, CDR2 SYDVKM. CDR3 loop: CASSLIDGDEQYF. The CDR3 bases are TGTGCCAGCAGTCTCATTGATGGGGACGAGCAGTACTTC.